Listed below are T cell receptor beta chains from one sample, sequenced in a study of shared clonotypes between healthy human individuals. Sequencing used immunoSEQ multiplex PCR; TCRdb keeps in-frame clones, though not all of them. Of about 1.5 million clones in the sample, 95% to 99% were seen once. Specimen: naive CD4+ T cells sorted from blood. Receptors originate from a man younger than 45 in good health. Both conserved end residues are part of each CDR3. A D gene is named only where the DNA matches it firmly. The size entry is marked missing in some rows and otherwise reads once, few, many or a size class.

d_call: TRBD1; clone_size: .; j_call: TRBJ2-7; v_call: TRBV5-6; cdr3_aa: CASSRPGQGSYEQYF; cdr3_nt: TGTGCCAGCAGCCGCCCGGGACAGGGGTCCTACGAGCAGTACTTC
d_call: .; clone_size: .; j_call: TRBJ1-5; v_call: TRBV15; cdr3_aa: CATSPRPTGQPQHF; cdr3_nt: TGTGCCACCAGCCCACGCCCGACTGGGCAGCCCCAGCATTTT
d_call: .; clone_size: .; j_call: TRBJ2-1; v_call: TRBV29-1; cdr3_aa: CSVERTDRGYNEQFF; cdr3_nt: TGCAGCGTTGAACGAACGGACCGGGGCTACAATGAGCAGTTCTTC
d_call: .; clone_size: .; j_call: TRBJ2-3; v_call: TRBV2; cdr3_aa: CASSGTGGTDTQYF; cdr3_nt: TGTGCCAGCAGTGGCACCGGGGGCACAGATACGCAGTATTTT
d_call: TRBD2; clone_size: .; j_call: TRBJ2-6; v_call: TRBV4-2; cdr3_aa: CASSQVQAGDLGANVLTF; cdr3_nt: TGTGCCAGCAGCCAAGTTCAAGCGGGAGACCTTGGGGCCAACGTCCTGACTTTC
d_call: .; clone_size: .; j_call: TRBJ1-2; v_call: TRBV28; cdr3_aa: CASSPRGTPRRYTF; cdr3_nt: TGTGCCAGCAGCCCCCGTGGGACTCCTCGGCGCTACACCTTC
d_call: .; clone_size: once; j_call: TRBJ2-7; v_call: TRBV28; cdr3_aa: CASSSVGTRARGYEQYF; cdr3_nt: TGTGCCAGCAGTTCCGTCGGGACCCGGGCTAGGGGCTACGAGCAGTACTTC
d_call: TRBD2; clone_size: .; j_call: TRBJ2-1; v_call: TRBV11-3; cdr3_aa: CASSPPKSGRAHEQFF; cdr3_nt: TGTGCCAGCAGCCCCCCCAAGAGCGGGAGGGCCCATGAGCAGTTCTTC
d_call: TRBD1; clone_size: .; j_call: TRBJ2-3; v_call: TRBV5-5; cdr3_aa: CASSIRDRGTDTQYF; cdr3_nt: TGTGCCAGCAGCATCCGGGACAGGGGCACAGATACGCAGTATTTT
d_call: .; clone_size: .; j_call: TRBJ2-5; v_call: TRBV5-4; cdr3_aa: CASSLDPGETQYF; cdr3_nt: TGTGCCAGCAGCTTGGACCCCGGGGAGACCCAGTACTTC
d_call: TRBD1; clone_size: .; j_call: TRBJ2-7; v_call: TRBV19; cdr3_aa: CASSFVTFKGQGNEQYF; cdr3_nt: TGTGCCAGTAGTTTCGTAACTTTTAAGGGACAGGGTAACGAGCAGTACTTC
d_call: .; clone_size: .; j_call: TRBJ2-7; v_call: TRBV2; cdr3_aa: CASSTFYEQYF; cdr3_nt: TGTGCCAGCAGCACCTTCTACGAGCAGTACTTC
d_call: .; clone_size: .; j_call: TRBJ1-3; v_call: TRBV18; cdr3_aa: CASTPGLHSSGNTIYF; cdr3_nt: TGTGCCAGTACCCCAGGGCTGCACAGCTCTGGAAACACCATATATTTT